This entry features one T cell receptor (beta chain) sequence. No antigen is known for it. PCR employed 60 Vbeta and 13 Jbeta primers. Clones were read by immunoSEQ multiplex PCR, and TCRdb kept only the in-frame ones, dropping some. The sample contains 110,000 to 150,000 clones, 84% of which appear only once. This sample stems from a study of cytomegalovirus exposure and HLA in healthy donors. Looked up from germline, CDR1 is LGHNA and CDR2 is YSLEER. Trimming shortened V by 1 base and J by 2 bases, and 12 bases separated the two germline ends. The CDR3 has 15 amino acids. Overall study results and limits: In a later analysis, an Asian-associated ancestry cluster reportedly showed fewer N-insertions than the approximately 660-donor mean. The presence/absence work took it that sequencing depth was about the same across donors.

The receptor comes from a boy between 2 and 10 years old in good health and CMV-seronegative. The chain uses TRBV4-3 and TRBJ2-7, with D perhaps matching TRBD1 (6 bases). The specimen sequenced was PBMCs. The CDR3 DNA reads TGCGCCAGCAGCCAAGTCAGGGGCCAAACCTACGAGCAGTACTTC. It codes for CASSQVRGQTYEQYF.